The clone carrying this T cell receptor (beta chain) was detected many times. The method was immunoSEQ multiplex PCR; TCRdb's version includes in-frame clones alone and lacks a portion of them. In the table there are under 250,000 clones, 80% to 90% of which are singletons. The sample is drawn from a study of blood T cell repertoires in COVID-19. Trimming removed 1 base from V and 9 bases from J, with 10 bases in between. The CDR3 loop spans 13 amino acids. Germline V lookup: CDR1 LNHNV, CDR2 YYDKDF (reference sequence). Sequencing was done on a sample of PBMCs or T cells enriched from blood (not recorded which). This sequence joins TRBV15 and TRBJ2-1; D call uncertain. The sequence was collected from a woman in her 30s who had been exposed to COVID-19. The CDR3 sequence is CATSRVLIVEQFF. The CDR3 DNA follows: TGTGCCACCAGCAGAGTCTTGATAGTTGAGCAGTTCTTC. Drawing the rest from reference TRBV15 and TRBJ2-1, the complete variable domain is DAMVIQNPRYQVTQFGKPVTLSCSQTLNHNVMYWYQQKSSQAPKLLFHYYDKDFNNEADTPDNFQSRRPNTSFCFLDIRSPGLGDTAMYLCATSRVLIVEQFFGPGTRLTVL.